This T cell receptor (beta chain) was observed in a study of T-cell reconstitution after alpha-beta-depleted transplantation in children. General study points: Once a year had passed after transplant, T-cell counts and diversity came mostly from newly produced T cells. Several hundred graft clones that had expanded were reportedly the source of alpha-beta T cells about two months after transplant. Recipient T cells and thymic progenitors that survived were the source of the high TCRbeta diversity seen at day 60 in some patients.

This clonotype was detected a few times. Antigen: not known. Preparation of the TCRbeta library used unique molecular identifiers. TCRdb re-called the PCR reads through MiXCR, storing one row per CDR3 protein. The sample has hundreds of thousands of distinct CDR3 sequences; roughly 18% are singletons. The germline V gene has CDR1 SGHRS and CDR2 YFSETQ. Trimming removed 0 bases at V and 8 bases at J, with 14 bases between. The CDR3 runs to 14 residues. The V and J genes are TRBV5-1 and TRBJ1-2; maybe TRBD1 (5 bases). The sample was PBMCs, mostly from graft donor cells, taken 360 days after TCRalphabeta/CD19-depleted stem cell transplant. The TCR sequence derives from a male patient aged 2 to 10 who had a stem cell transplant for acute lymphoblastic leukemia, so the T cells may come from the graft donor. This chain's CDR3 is CASSLDPRRDGYTF. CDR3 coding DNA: TGCGCCAGCAGCTTGGATCCGAGAAGGGACGGCTACACCTTC.